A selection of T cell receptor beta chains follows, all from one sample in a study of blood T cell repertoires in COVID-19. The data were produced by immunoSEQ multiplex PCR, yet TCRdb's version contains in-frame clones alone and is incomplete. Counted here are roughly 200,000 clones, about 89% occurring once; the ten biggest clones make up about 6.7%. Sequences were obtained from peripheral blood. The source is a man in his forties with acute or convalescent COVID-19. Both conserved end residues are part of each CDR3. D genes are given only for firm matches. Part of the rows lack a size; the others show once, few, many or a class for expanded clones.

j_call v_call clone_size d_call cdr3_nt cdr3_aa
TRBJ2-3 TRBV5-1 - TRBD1 TGCGCCAGCAGCTTAGAACCTCCCGGGACAGGGGGCCCAGATACGCAGTATTTT CASSLEPPGTGGPDTQYF
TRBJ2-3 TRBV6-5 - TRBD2 TGTGCCAGCAGTTACGATCTAGCGGGGGGGGATACGCAGTATTTT CASSYDLAGGDTQYF
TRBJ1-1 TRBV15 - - TGTGCCACCAGCAGAGTACCCACAGCTGAAGCTTTCTTT CATSRVPTAEAFF
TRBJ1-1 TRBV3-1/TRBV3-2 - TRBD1 TGTGCCAGCAGCCAAGGTGGGGACAGTGAAGCTTTCTTT CASSQGGDSEAFF
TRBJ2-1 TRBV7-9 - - TGTGCCAGCAGCCCGGACAGCAACAATGAGCAGTTCTTC CASSPDSNNEQFF
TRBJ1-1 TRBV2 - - TGTGCCAGCAGTGAAGTCGAAGGGGGTGAAGCTTTCTTT CASSEVEGGEAFF
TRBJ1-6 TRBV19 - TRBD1 TGTGCCAGTAGTATGGGACAGGGGAACAATTCACCCCTCCACTTT CASSMGQGNNSPLHF
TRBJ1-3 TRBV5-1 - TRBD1 TGCGCCAGCAGCGCGACAGGGAGCGGAAACACCATATATTTT CASSATGSGNTIYF
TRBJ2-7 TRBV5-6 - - TGTGCCAGCAGCTTGATGGGGGCCTACTACGAGCAGTACTTC CASSLMGAYYEQYF
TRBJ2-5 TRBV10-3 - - TGTGCCATCAGTGAATCCCCGACAGGTATTCAAGAGACCCAGTACTTC CAISESPTGIQETQYF
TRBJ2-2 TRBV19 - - TGTGCCAGTAGTACTAGCGGACAGGGTGGCGGGGAGCTGTTTTTT CASSTSGQGGGELFF
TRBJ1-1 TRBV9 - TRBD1 TGTGCCAGCTCTAAGGACCAACAGGGACAGGGGAACACTGAAGCTTTCTTT CASSKDQQGQGNTEAFF
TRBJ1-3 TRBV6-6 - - TGTGCCAGCAGACAAAGCGGAGCTGGAAACACCATATATTTT CASRQSGAGNTIYF
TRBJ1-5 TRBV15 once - TGTGCCACCAGCAGAGGGGGCCGCAATCAGCCCCAGCATTTT CATSRGGRNQPQHF
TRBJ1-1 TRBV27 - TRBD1 TGTGCCAGCAGTTTAAACAGGGGGAGTGAAGCTTTCTTT CASSLNRGSEAFF
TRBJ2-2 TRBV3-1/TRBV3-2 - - TGTGCCAGCAGCCAAGATTCGGCCGGGGAGCTGTTTTTT CASSQDSAGELFF
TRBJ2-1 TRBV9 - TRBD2 TGTGCCAGCAGCGTGGCTAGCGGGTACAATGAGCAGTTCTTC CASSVASGYNEQFF
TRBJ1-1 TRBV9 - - TGTGCCAGCAGCGGTGGGGGACAAGGAGAAGCTTTCTTT CASSGGGQGEAFF
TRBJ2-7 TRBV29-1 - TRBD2 TGCAGCGTTGGGGGGTTGGCCGGGACTCTCTTAGCGGGCGAGCAGTACTTC CSVGGLAGTLLAGEQYF
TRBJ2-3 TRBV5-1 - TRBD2 TGCGCCAGCAGCTTAGCTACGGGGGGAAGCACAGATACGCAGTATTTT CASSLATGGSTDTQYF
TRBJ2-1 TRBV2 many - TGTGCCAGCAGTGGGGGGACTCCGAATGAGCAGTTCTTC CASSGGTPNEQFF
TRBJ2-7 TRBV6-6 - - TGTGCCAGCAGTTATCCAGGGATCTACGAGCAGTACTTC CASSYPGIYEQYF
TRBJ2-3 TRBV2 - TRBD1 TGTGCCAGCAGTGGGGACAGGGCAATGAGCACAGATACGCAGTATTTT CASSGDRAMSTDTQYF
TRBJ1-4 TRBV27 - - TGTGCCAGCAGTTTTGCGGCAGGGAATGAAAAACTGTTTTTT CASSFAAGNEKLFF
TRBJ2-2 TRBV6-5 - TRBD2 TGTGCCAGCAGTTACGGGGGACTAGGGACCGGGGAGCTGTTTTTT CASSYGGLGTGELFF
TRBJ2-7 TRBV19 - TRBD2 TGTGCCAGTAGTACAGGGACTAACTACGAGCAGTACTTC CASSTGTNYEQYF
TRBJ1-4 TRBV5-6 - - TGTGCCAGCAGCTGGACAGCAGCTAATGAAAAACTGTTTTTT CASSWTAANEKLFF
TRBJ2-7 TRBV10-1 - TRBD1 TGCGCCAGCAGTGAAGGGACAGGGTTCTACGAGCAGTACTTC CASSEGTGFYEQYF
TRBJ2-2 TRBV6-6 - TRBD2 TGTGCCAGCAGTCCAGAACCGATTCTAGCGGGGGGGATATTGAACACCGGGGAGCTGTTTTTT CASSPEPILAGGILNTGELFF
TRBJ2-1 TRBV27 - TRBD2 TGTGCCAGCAGTTTAGGGGGACTAGCGGGGGGGCTGAGGTTCTTC CASSLGGLAGGLRFF
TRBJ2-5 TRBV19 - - TGTGCCAGTAGTATAATTGGAGGAGAGACCCAGTACTTC CASSIIGGETQYF
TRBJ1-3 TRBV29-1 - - TGCAGCGTCACCAGGAACTCTGGAAACACCATATATTTT CSVTRNSGNTIYF
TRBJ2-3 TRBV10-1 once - TGCGCCAGCAGTGACGGGAGTAGCACAGATACGCAGTATTTT CASSDGSSTDTQYF
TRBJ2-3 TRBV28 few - TGTGCCAGCAGTCCCCCCGACAGTACCCCCAACACAGATACGCAGTATTTT CASSPPDSTPNTDTQYF
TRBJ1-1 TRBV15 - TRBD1 TGTGCCACCAGCAGGCCCGGGGGCGACAGGGACACTGAAGCTTTCTTT CATSRPGGDRDTEAFF
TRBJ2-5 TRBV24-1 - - TGTGCCACCAGCCTAAGGCGGTCGGAGACCCAGTACTTC CATSLRRSETQYF
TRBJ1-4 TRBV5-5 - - TGTGCCAGCAGCCTGGAAGAGGGGGACGGCCTCTTTAGAAAACTGTTTTTT CASSLEEGDGLFRKLFF
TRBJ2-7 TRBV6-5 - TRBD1 TGTGCCAGCAGAGTAGTACAGGGGGCCTACGAGCAGTACTTC CASRVVQGAYEQYF
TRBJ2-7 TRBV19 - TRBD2 TGTGCCAGTAGTAAAGCGGGTTCGGGAGGGAAGTTACGCAACGAGCAGTACTTC CASSKAGSGGKLRNEQYF
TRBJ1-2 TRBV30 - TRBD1 TGTGCCTGGAGTCCCGGACAGGCGGCTGGCTACACCTTC CAWSPGQAAGYTF
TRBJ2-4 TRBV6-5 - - TGTGCCAGCAGTTACTCAGAGGGGAGGAACATTCAGTACTTC CASSYSEGRNIQYF
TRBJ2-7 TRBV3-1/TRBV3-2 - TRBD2 TGTGCCAGCAGCCATACTAGCGGGGGTCTGAGCTCCTACGAGCAGTACTTC CASSHTSGGLSSYEQYF
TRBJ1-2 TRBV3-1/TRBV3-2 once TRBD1 TGTGCCAGCAGCCAAGATCAAGGACAGGGAAATGGCTACACCTTC CASSQDQGQGNGYTF
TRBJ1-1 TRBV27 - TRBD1 TGTGCCAGCAGTCTAGGGACAGGGGGCGGGGCTTTCTTT CASSLGTGGGAFF
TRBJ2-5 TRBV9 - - TGTGCCAGCAGCTCGGGAGGGGGCAAGGGTGTCGAGACCCAGTACTTC CASSSGGGKGVETQYF
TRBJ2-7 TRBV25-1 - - TGTGCCAGCAGTGATGACAGGTCCTACGAGCAGTACTTC CASSDDRSYEQYF
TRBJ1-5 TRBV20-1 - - TGCAGTGCTAGTTGGGGAGGGCAGCCCCAGCATTTT CSASWGGQPQHF
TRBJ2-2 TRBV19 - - TGTGCCAGTAGTATAGGCGTGGTCGACACCGGGGAGCTGTTTTTT CASSIGVVDTGELFF
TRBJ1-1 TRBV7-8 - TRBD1 TGTGCCAGCAGCGTGATGGGGACAGGGAACACTGAAGCTTTCTTT CASSVMGTGNTEAFF
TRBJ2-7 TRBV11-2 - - TGTGCCAGCAGCTTAGTGTCACACCGCAACCAGTACTTC CASSLVSHRNQYF
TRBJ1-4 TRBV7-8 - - TGTGCCAGCAGCTTAGACCGGCGGGTTAATGAAAAACTGTTTTTT CASSLDRRVNEKLFF
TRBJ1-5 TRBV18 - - TGTGCCAGCTCACCCGACCCCGTCCGGGAGCAGCCCCAGCATTTT CASSPDPVREQPQHF
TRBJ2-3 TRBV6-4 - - TGTGCCAGCAGTGACTTAGGGACTAGCACAGATACGCAGTATTTT CASSDLGTSTDTQYF
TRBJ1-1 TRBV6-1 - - TGTGCCAGCAATCACAGGGTGAACACTGAAGCTTTCTTT CASNHRVNTEAFF